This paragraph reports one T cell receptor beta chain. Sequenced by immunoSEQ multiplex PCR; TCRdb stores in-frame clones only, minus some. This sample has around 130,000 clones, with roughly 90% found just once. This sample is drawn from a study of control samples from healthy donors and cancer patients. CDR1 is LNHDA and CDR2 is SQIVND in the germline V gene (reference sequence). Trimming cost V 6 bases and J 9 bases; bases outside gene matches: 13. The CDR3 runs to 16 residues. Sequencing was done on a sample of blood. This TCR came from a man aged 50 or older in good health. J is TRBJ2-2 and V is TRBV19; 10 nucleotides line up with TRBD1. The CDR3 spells CASSTRDRGLGRELFF. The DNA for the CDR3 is TGTGCCAGTAGCACCCGGGACAGGGGATTAGGCCGGGAGCTGTTTTTT. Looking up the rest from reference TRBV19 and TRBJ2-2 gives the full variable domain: DGGITQSPKYLFRKEGQNVTLSCEQNLNHDAMYWYRQDPGQGLRLIYYSQIVNDFQKGDIAEGYSVSREKKESFPLTVTSAQKNPTAFYLCASSTRDRGLGRELFFGEGSRLTVL.